These 27 T cell receptor beta chains came from one sample sequenced in a study of cytomegalovirus exposure and HLA in healthy donors (dated by TCRdb to between 2016 and 2019). Library preparation was by the immunoSEQ multiplex PCR assay. TCRdb obtained this table from immuneACCESS and retained in-frame rearrangements with V and J assigned. These tables miss some clones; where compared with another copy, unresolved V genes account for less than half of the shortfall, and the remainder is unexplained. This sample lists about 240,000 clones; 87% were detected once. The ten largest clonotypes hold about 2.5% of the sample. Input material: PBMCs. These receptors were obtained from a man in his late teens or twenties in good health and CMV-seronegative.

The V and J genes are TRBV6-1 and TRBJ2-7, with 7 nucleotides matching TRBD1. This CDR3 comprises 12 residues. Germline V gene data show CDR1 as MNHNS and CDR2 as SASEGT. V was pared by 7 bases and J by 12 bases, with 12 bases of the junction left unmatched. The CDR3 loop reads CASNTNRGDRYF. The DNA of the CDR3 is TGTGCCAGCAATACTAACAGGGGCGATCGGTACTTC.

This clone has a single count. The genes are TRBV2 and TRBJ2-7; possibly TRBD1 for D (5 bases). Germline V gene lookup returns CDR1 SNHLY and CDR2 FYNNEI. V was clipped by 2 bases and J by 6 bases, with 11 bases between them. This CDR3 spans 13 amino acids. CDR3 sequence: CASSEQGFGEQYF. As DNA, the CDR3 is TGTGCCAGCAGTGAACAGGGCTTCGGCGAGCAGTACTTC.

The chain uses TRBV5-1 and TRBJ2-3, with D tentatively TRBD1 (5 bases). The CDR3 extends over 16 amino acids. Germline CDR1 and CDR2: SGHRS and YFSETQ. Trimming removed 7 bases at V and 2 bases at J, with 20 bases between. The CDR3 DNA sequence: TGCGCCAGCGGCGTACAGAGAGACAGCTACACAGATACGCAGTATTTT. As protein: CASGVQRDSYTDTQYF. Combining the CDR3 with reference TRBV5-1 and TRBJ2-3 gives the whole variable domain KAGVTQTPRYLIKTRGQQVTLSCSPISGHRSVSWYQQTPGQGLQFLFEYFSETQRNKGNFPGRFSGRQFSNSRSEMNVSTLELGDSALYLCASGVQRDSYTDTQYFGPGTRLTVL.

CDR3 nucleotides: TGCTTTAGCGGGGGGGCGGGTGAGCAGTTCTTC. It is translated as CFSGGAGEQFF. J is TRBJ2-1 and V is TRBV29-1; TRBD2 matches at 11 bases. The germline CDR1 and CDR2 sequences are SQVTM and ANQGSEA. There are 11 residues in the CDR3.

The chain carries TRBV6-5 and TRBJ2-7, with 10 positions matching TRBD1. J was trimmed by 9 bases and V by 0 bases; bases with no gene match: 8. The V gene's germline CDR1 is MNHEY and CDR2 SVGAGI. This CDR3 comprises 15 residues. The CDR3, as DNA: TGTGCCAGCAGTTACTCTTGGACAGGGGGTGGGGTGCAGTACTTC. Translation: CASSYSWTGGGVQYF.

The chain uses TRBV19 and TRBJ1-6; maybe TRBD1 (5 bases). This CDR3 is 14 amino acids long. The germline V and J ends were trimmed by 1 base and 10 bases, with 11 bases remaining between them. CDR1 is LNHDA, CDR2 SQIVND, per germline (reference sequence). Here the CDR3 DNA reads TGTGCCAGTAGTATAGGGACACCGTCGTCACCCCTCCACTTT. It yields the protein CASSIGTPSSPLHF.

This clone has more than one count but fewer than ten. V usage is TRBV27 and J usage is TRBJ2-5; D perhaps matches TRBD1 (5 bases). V was clipped by 3 bases and J by 3 bases, with 8 bases between them. In germline, CDR1 is MNHEY, CDR2 SMNVEV (reference sequence). This CDR3 spans 13 amino acids. CDR3 protein: CASSFRGEETQYF. The CDR3 DNA sequence: TGTGCCAGCAGTTTTAGGGGCGAAGAGACCCAGTACTTC.

This chain connects TRBV28 to TRBJ1-1; D may be TRBD1 (6 bases). CDR1 is MDHEN and CDR2 is SYDVKM in the germline V gene. The V end lost 2 bases, the J end lost 5 bases, and 15 bases lay between the germline ends. There are 15 residues in the CDR3. This chain's CDR3 is CASSLPGGLGTEAFF. In nucleotides, the CDR3 is TGTGCCAGCAGTTTACCGGGGGGCCTGGGGACTGAAGCTTTCTTT. Filled out from reference TRBV28 and TRBJ1-1, the complete variable domain reads DVKVTQSSRYLVKRTGEKVFLECVQDMDHENMFWYRQDPGLGLRLIYFSYDVKMKEKGDIPEGYSVSREKKERFSLILESASTNQTSMYLCASSLPGGLGTEAFFGQGTRLTVV.

This rearrangement joins TRBV7-2 to TRBJ2-5; 8 bases match TRBD1. From germline, CDR1 is SGHTA and CDR2 FQGNSA. CDR3 size: 15 residues. Trimming cost V 6 bases and J 1 base; bases outside gene matches: 7. DNA for the CDR3: TGTGCCAGCAGGGTACCGGGACAGGTCCAAGAGACCCAGTACTTC. The encoded protein is CASRVPGQVQETQYF.

This CDR3 reads CASSRGQLSSYNSPLHF. Written as DNA, the CDR3 is TGTGCCAGCAGTAGAGGGCAGTTGAGCTCCTATAATTCACCCCTCCACTTT. The J gene is TRBJ1-6, the V gene TRBV27; D call uncertain. There are 17 residues in the CDR3. Germline loops: CDR1 MNHEY, CDR2 SMNVEV (reference sequence). The V end was cut by 5 bases, the J end by 0 bases, with 14 bases between.

This chain connects TRBV29-1 to TRBJ1-1; D call uncertain. Trimming removed 3 bases from V and 6 bases from J, with 8 bases in between. The CDR3 is 11 residues long. The V gene's germline CDR1 is SQVTM and CDR2 ANQGSEA. The CDR3 region is CSVDRLAEAFF. CDR3 nucleotide sequence: TGCAGCGTTGACAGGTTGGCTGAAGCTTTCTTT.

J is TRBJ2-7 and V is TRBV28; 8 nucleotides align to TRBD1. The CDR3 sequence is 14 residues long. The V segment lost 6 bases and the J segment 4 bases; nucleotides outside the gene matches: 8. Looked up from germline, CDR1 is MDHEN and CDR2 is SYDVKM. CDR3 bases: TGTGCCAGCAGCAAAGGACAGGGCGGGTACGAGCAGTACTTC. It is translated as CASSKGQGGYEQYF.

V and J are TRBV10-3 and TRBJ2-7; TRBD1 matches at 10 bases. This CDR3 spans 13 amino acids. The V gene's germline CDR1 is ENHRY and CDR2 SYGVKD. The trim removed 6 bases at V and 6 bases at J, leaving 5 bases unmatched. The CDR3 coding sequence is TGTGCCATCAGCCCCGGGACAGGGGTCGAGCAGTACTTC. This translates into CAISPGTGVEQYF.

The chain is built from TRBV25-1 and TRBJ2-1; 13 bases line up with TRBD2. V lost 10 bases and J lost 7; bases outside the gene matches: 4. Germline V gene lookup returns CDR1 MGHDK and CDR2 SYGVNS. CDR3 length: 13 amino acids. The CDR3 loop is CATRLAGGNEQFF. DNA of the CDR3: TGTGCCACCCGACTAGCGGGAGGAAATGAGCAGTTCTTC.

The chain recombines TRBV28 with TRBJ2-7; no firm D call. Germline assignment: CDR1 MDHEN and CDR2 SYDVKM. CDR3 length equals 15 residues. Trimming shortened V by 6 bases and J by 3 bases, and 18 bases separated the two germline ends. CDR3 amino acids: CASSEYGLGRYEQYF. As DNA, the CDR3 is TGTGCCAGCAGCGAATATGGCCTGGGCCGCTACGAGCAGTACTTC.

V and J are TRBV4-1 and TRBJ1-5; D is possibly TRBD1 (5 bases). Trimming stripped 1 base from V and 6 bases from J, with 10 bases between. CDR1 MGHRA and CDR2 YSYEKL come from the germline V gene. The CDR3 covers 14 residues. The CDR3 DNA reads TGCGCCAGCAGCCAAGGGGGCAAAAGTCAGCCCCAGCATTTT. It specifies CASSQGGKSQPQHF.

This clone was observed a handful of times. The chain recombines TRBV4-1 with TRBJ2-5, with D tentatively TRBD1 (6 bases). The CDR3 is 15 residues long. CDR1 and CDR2 (germline): MGHRA, YSYEKL. Trimming left V 2 bases short and J 4 bases short, with 14 bases between. The CDR3 loop is CASSQIQGVGETQYF. DNA for the CDR3: TGCGCCAGCAGCCAAATACAGGGAGTTGGAGAGACCCAGTACTTC.

The rearrangement uses TRBV7-9 and TRBJ2-1; D might be TRBD1 (6 bases). The CDR3 consists of 17 residues. V shed 3 bases and J shed 0 bases, with 15 bases lying between them. Germline CDR1 SEHNR, CDR2 FQNEAQ (reference sequence). CDR3 in DNA: TGTGCCAGCAGCTTTGGTGTAGGGGGAAGCTCCTACAATGAGCAGTTCTTC. Translating it yields CASSFGVGGSSYNEQFF. The complete variable domain, with remaining parts taken from reference TRBV7-9 and TRBJ2-1, reads DTGVSQNPRHKITKRGQNVTFRCDPISEHNRLYWYRQTLGQGPEFLTYFQNEAQLEKSRLLSDRFSAERPKGSFSTLEIQRTEQGDSAMYLCASSFGVGGSSYNEQFFGPGTRLTVL.

This sequence joins TRBV5-1 and TRBJ2-7; possibly TRBD2 for D (6 bases). This CDR3 spans 14 amino acids. The germline V and J ends were trimmed by 0 bases and 3 bases, with 10 bases remaining between them. The germline V gene encodes CDR1 SGHRS and CDR2 YFSETQ. CDR3 protein: CASSLGEEIYEQYF. The CDR3 region has the DNA TGCGCCAGCAGCTTGGGGGAGGAGATCTACGAGCAGTACTTC.

The count of this clone is one. This chain connects TRBV4-2 to TRBJ2-5, with 12 positions matching TRBD2. The germline V gene encodes CDR1 LGHNA and CDR2 YNFKEQ. Trimming took 0 bases from V and 0 from J; bases not matched to a gene: 5. The CDR3 loop spans 18 amino acids. The CDR3 region has the DNA TGTGCCAGCAGCCAAGAGAGGACTAGCGGGGCTTACCAAGAGACCCAGTACTTC. Protein product: CASSQERTSGAYQETQYF.

J is TRBJ2-7 and V is TRBV5-4; 9 nucleotides match TRBD1. The CDR3 has 16 residues. Germline assignment: CDR1 SGHNT and CDR2 YYREEE (reference sequence). The J segment lost 3 bases and the V segment lost 1 base, leaving 8 bases of the junction unmatched. CDR3 region: CASSLPGQGTLYEQYF. CDR3 sequence (DNA): TGTGCCAGCAGCTTGCCGGGACAGGGTACCCTCTACGAGCAGTACTTC.

This sequence joins TRBV2 and TRBJ2-7, with 12 bases lining up with TRBD1. This CDR3 comprises 15 residues. Germline CDR1 SNHLY, CDR2 FYNNEI. Germline trimming cut 8 bases from V and 0 bases from J; bases unmatched to any gene: 5. Written as DNA, the CDR3 is TGTGCCAGCCGTTGGGACAGGGGGCCCTCCTACGAGCAGTACTTC. Protein product: CASRWDRGPSYEQYF.

V is TRBV5-6 and J is TRBJ2-5; perhaps TRBD2 as D (6 bases). This CDR3 has 14 residues. Trimming left V 4 bases short and J 3 bases short, with 13 bases between. Germline V lookup: CDR1 SGHDT, CDR2 YYEEEE. This chain's CDR3 is CASSPRGEEETQYF. CDR3 nucleotides: TGTGCCAGCAGCCCGCGGGGTGAAGAAGAGACCCAGTACTTC. The full variable domain, its missing parts supplied by reference TRBV5-6 and TRBJ2-5, is DAGVTQSPTHLIKTRGQQVTLRCSPKSGHDTVSWYQQALGQGPQFIFQYYEEEERQRGNFPDRFSGHQFPNYSSELNVNALLLGDSALYLCASSPRGEEETQYFGPGTRLLVL.

V and J are TRBV5-1 and TRBJ1-1; no definite D call. V was trimmed by 6 bases and J by 11 bases, leaving 14 bases between them. Germline V lookup: CDR1 SGHRS, CDR2 YFSETQ. The CDR3 has 11 residues. DNA of the CDR3: TGCGCCAGCAAGGGAGGTGGGATCGCTTTCTTT. Protein product: CASKGGGIAFF.

This clone was counted between two and nine times. This chain connects TRBV11-1 to TRBJ2-1; D not resolved. Germline-derived CDR1 and CDR2 are SGHAT and FQDESV (reference sequence). CDR3 size: 17 residues. The V gene lost 3 bases and the J gene lost 0 bases, with 15 bases spanning the gap. For the CDR3, the DNA is TGTGCCAGCAGCTTGTCGAGCTCACTCCTCTCCTACAATGAGCAGTTCTTC. Translating it yields CASSLSSSLLSYNEQFF.

The CDR3 sequence is CASSSTSGSSYNEQFF. The CDR3 region has the DNA TGCGCCAGCAGCTCGACTAGCGGGAGTTCCTACAATGAGCAGTTCTTC. The rearrangement links TRBV5-1 to TRBJ2-1; 12 positions agree with TRBD2. V trimming: 3 bases; J trimming: 1 base; junction bases outside the gene matches: 2. Germline-derived CDR1 and CDR2 are SGHRS and YFSETQ. The CDR3 loop spans 16 amino acids.

The chain uses TRBV21-1 and TRBJ1-5; the D call TRBD1 from the table was never checked on the DNA. TRBV21-1 is noted as a pseudogene. This CDR3 comprises 16 residues. The CDR3 protein is CASSSRGLGKDQPQHF. The CDR3 bases are TGTGCCAGCAGCAGCAGGGGGCTCGGGAAAGATCAGCCCCAGCATTTT.